The 5 T cell receptor beta chains given below trace back to one sample, sequenced in a study of blood T cell repertoires in COVID-19. Libraries were prepared by immunoSEQ multiplex PCR; TCRdb keeps only in-frame clonotypes and omits some of them. The sample holds over 45,000 clones, about 70% seen once. The material sequenced was peripheral blood. Source of these receptors: a woman between 45 and 60 years old with active or convalescent COVID-19.

This clone was detected once. This chain links TRBV5-1 with TRBJ1-1; D possibly corresponds to TRBD1 (5 bases). CDR3 length: 15 residues. Germline CDR1 SGHRS, CDR2 YFSETQ. Trimming pared 0 bases from V and 0 bases from J, leaving 9 bases between. CDR3 loop: CASSLGQGMNTEAFF. The CDR3 region has the DNA TGCGCCAGCAGCTTGGGTCAGGGTATGAACACTGAAGCTTTCTTT.

The chain carries TRBV6-6 and TRBJ2-3; a weak D match, TRBD1 (5 bases). V lost 2 bases and J 7 bases, leaving 7 bases between the germline ends. The germline V gene has CDR1 MNHNY and CDR2 SVGAGI (reference sequence). The CDR3 spans 12 residues. The CDR3 region has the DNA TGTGCCAGCAGTTACCAGGGTCATACGCAGTATTTT. Encoded protein: CASSYQGHTQYF.

This clone was observed a single time. The chain couples TRBV5-6 to TRBJ2-3, with D possibly TRBD1 on 6 matching bases. With 1 base removed from V and 4 bases from J, the gap between germline ends came to 16 bases. This CDR3 has 16 amino acids. Germline values: CDR1 SGHDT, CDR2 YYEEEE. This chain's CDR3 is CASSLSRAGVADTQYF. CDR3 in DNA: TGTGCCAGCAGCTTGAGTCGGGCAGGGGTCGCAGATACGCAGTATTTT.

The CDR3 reads CASSYRRGAIYGYTF. The CDR3 bases are TGTGCCAGCAGTTACCGTCGGGGGGCAATCTATGGCTACACCTTC. The V and J genes are TRBV6-5 and TRBJ1-2; tentative D call: TRBD1 (6 bases). CDR1 is MNHEY, CDR2 SVGAGI, per germline. Trimming pared 2 bases from V and 4 bases from J, leaving 14 bases between. The CDR3 is 15 residues long.

This clone was observed once. The chain recombines TRBV27 with TRBJ2-7; maybe TRBD2 (6 bases). Germline V gene lookup returns CDR1 MNHEY and CDR2 SMNVEV (reference sequence). V dropped 0 bases and J dropped 3 bases, with 9 bases sitting between them. This CDR3 contains 14 residues. CDR3 in DNA: TGTGCCAGCAGTTTATCGGGACTTGACTACGAGCAGTACTTC. It encodes CASSLSGLDYEQYF.